This is a list of T cell receptor beta chains from one sample in a study of T cells in Graves' hyperthyroidism and ophthalmopathy. MiXCR, applied by TCRdb to the multiplex PCR reads, yields one record per CDR3 protein. The sample lists around 210,000 distinct CDR3 sequences, roughly a sixth seen once, with 53% in the top ten. Sequenced input: blood. These receptors were taken from a woman in her fifties or sixties with Graves' hyperthyroidism. CDR3s include the opening cysteine and the closing phenylalanine or tryptophan. The order of the fields is CDR3 protein, CDR3 DNA, J gene, clone size, D gene, V gene. D genes are given only for firm matches. Clone size appears in some rows only: once, few, many, or a class for an expanded clone.

CDR3 protein: CASSLGTGTAEKLFF
CDR3 DNA: TGTGCCAGCAGCTTGGGCACAGGGACGGCCGAAAAACTGTTTTTT
J gene: TRBJ1-4
clone size: NA
D gene: NA
V gene: TRBV7-6

CDR3 protein: CASSLRVEETQYF
CDR3 DNA: TGTGCCAGCAGCCTCAGGGTGGAAGAGACCCAGTACTTC
J gene: TRBJ2-5
clone size: few
D gene: NA
V gene: TRBV7-8

CDR3 protein: CASSLNRGLAGGYTF
CDR3 DNA: TGTGCCAGCAGCCTAAACAGGGGGTTGGCTGGCGGCTACACCTTC
J gene: TRBJ1-2
clone size: NA
D gene: TRBD1
V gene: TRBV12-3/TRBV12-4

CDR3 protein: CASKASQGVTGELFF
CDR3 DNA: TGTGCCAGCAAGGCGTCACAGGGAGTTACCGGGGAGCTGTTTTTT
J gene: TRBJ2-2
clone size: many
D gene: NA
V gene: TRBV28

CDR3 protein: CATSRDLGPYEQYF
CDR3 DNA: TGTGCCACCAGCAGAGATCTCGGACCCTACGAGCAGTACTTC
J gene: TRBJ2-7
clone size: many
D gene: NA
V gene: TRBV15

CDR3 protein: CASSLTSTDTQYF
CDR3 DNA: TGCGCCAGCAGCCTCACTAGCACAGATACGCAGTATTTT
J gene: TRBJ2-3
clone size: many
D gene: NA
V gene: TRBV5-1

CDR3 protein: CASSPQSRGNQPQHF
CDR3 DNA: TGTGCCAGCAGCCCTCAGTCCAGGGGCAATCAGCCCCAGCATTTT
J gene: TRBJ1-5
clone size: once
D gene: NA
V gene: TRBV7-9

CDR3 protein: CASGLISSYGYTF
CDR3 DNA: TGTGCTAGTGGTTTGATCAGCAGCTATGGCTACACCTTC
J gene: TRBJ1-2
clone size: many
D gene: NA
V gene: TRBV12-5

CDR3 protein: CASSGSTRNTEAFF
CDR3 DNA: TGCGCCAGCAGCGGCAGTACCAGGAACACTGAAGCTTTCTTT
J gene: TRBJ1-1
clone size: NA
D gene: NA
V gene: TRBV5-1

CDR3 protein: CASSIRDPVQFF
CDR3 DNA: TGCGCCAGCAGCATACGGGACCCCGTGCAGTTCTTC
J gene: TRBJ2-1
clone size: many
D gene: NA
V gene: TRBV5-1

CDR3 protein: CASSLPVGLRNEQYF
CDR3 DNA: TGTGCCAGCAGTTTACCCGTGGGGCTGCGCAACGAGCAGTACTTC
J gene: TRBJ2-7
clone size: many
D gene: NA
V gene: TRBV12-3/TRBV12-4